This T cell receptor beta chain was observed in a study of OX40 agonist ivuxolimab in advanced cancers. Overall study: Across the patients, intravenous ivuxolimab was delivered every 2 weeks at 0.01 to 10 mg/kg. Three patients got partial responses; one had hepatocellular carcinoma and two had cutaneous melanoma.

Assay used: immunoSEQ multiplex PCR; TCRdb lists only in-frame clones, some missing. Among tens of thousands of clones listed, about 80% were seen once. Per the germline V gene, CDR1 is SGHRS and CDR2 is YFSETQ. The CDR3 covers 16 residues. The V segment lost 7 bases and the J segment 0 bases; nucleotides outside the gene matches: 11. Sampled blood was obtained at baseline, cycle 4 day 1, and cycle 7 day 1. This specimen was CD4+ or CD8+ T cells sorted from blood, taken in a trial of the OX40 agonist ivuxolimab. The chain links TRBV5-1 to TRBJ2-3; 7 nucleotides agree with TRBD1. The sequence came from an adult with an advanced solid tumor such as melanoma, head and neck, liver or kidney cancer. Written as DNA, the CDR3 is TGCGCCAGCGAAGGCGAGGGGGCGACTAGCACAGATACGCAGTATTTT. Translation: CASEGEGATSTDTQYF.